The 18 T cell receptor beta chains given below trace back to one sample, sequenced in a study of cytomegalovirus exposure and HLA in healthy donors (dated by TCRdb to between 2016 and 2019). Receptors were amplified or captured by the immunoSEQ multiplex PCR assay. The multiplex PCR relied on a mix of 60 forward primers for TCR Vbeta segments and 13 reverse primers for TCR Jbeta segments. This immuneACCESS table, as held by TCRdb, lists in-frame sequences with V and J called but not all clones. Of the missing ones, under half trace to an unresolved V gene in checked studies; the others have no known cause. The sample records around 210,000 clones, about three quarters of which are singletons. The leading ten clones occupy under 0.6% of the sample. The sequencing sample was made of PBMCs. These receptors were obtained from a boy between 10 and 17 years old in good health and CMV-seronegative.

The CDR3 loop reads CATSRGTGGPNGYTF. CDR3 nucleotides: TGTGCCACCAGCAGAGGGACAGGGGGCCCCAATGGCTACACCTTC. The chain is built from TRBV15 and TRBJ1-2; 11 bases map to TRBD1. V trimming: 1 base; J trimming: 6 bases; junction bases outside the gene matches: 4. Germline V CDR1 and CDR2: LNHNV, YYDKDF (reference sequence). The CDR3 totals 15 residues.

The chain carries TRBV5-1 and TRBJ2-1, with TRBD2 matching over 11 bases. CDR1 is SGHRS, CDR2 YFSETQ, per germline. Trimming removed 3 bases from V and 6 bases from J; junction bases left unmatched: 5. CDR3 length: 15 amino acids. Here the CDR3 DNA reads TGCGCCAGCAGCTCAGGGACTAGCGGCTCCAATGAGCAGTTCTTC. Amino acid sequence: CASSSGTSGSNEQFF.

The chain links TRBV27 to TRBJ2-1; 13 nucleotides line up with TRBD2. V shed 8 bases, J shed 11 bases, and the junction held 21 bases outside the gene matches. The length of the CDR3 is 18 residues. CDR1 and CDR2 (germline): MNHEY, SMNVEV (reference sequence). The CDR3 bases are TGTGCCAGCCACCGAAGACTAGCGGGAGGCCGGTCTTTTGAGAAGCAGTTCTTC. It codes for CASHRRLAGGRSFEKQFF.

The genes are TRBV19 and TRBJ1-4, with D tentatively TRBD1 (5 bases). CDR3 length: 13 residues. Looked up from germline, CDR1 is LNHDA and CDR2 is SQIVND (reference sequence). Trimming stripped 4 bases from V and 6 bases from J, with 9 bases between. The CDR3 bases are TGTGCCAGTAGTACCAGGGCTCATGAAAAACTGTTTTTT. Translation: CASSTRAHEKLFF. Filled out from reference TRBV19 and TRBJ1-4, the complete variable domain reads DGGITQSPKYLFRKEGQNVTLSCEQNLNHDAMYWYRQDPGQGLRLIYYSQIVNDFQKGDIAEGYSVSREKKESFPLTVTSAQKNPTAFYLCASSTRAHEKLFFGSGTQLSVL.

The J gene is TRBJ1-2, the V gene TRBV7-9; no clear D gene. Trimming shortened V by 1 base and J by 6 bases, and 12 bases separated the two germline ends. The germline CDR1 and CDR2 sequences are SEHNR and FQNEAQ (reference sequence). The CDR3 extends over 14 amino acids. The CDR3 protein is CASSLVEMTDGYTF. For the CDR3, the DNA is TGTGCCAGCAGCTTAGTGGAGATGACGGATGGCTACACCTTC.

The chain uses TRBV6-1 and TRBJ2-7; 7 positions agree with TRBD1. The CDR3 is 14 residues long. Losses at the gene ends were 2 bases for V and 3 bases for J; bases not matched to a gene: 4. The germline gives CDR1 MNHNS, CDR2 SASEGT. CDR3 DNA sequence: TGTGCCAGCAGTGAATTATACAGGGGCTACGAGCAGTACTTC. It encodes CASSELYRGYEQYF.

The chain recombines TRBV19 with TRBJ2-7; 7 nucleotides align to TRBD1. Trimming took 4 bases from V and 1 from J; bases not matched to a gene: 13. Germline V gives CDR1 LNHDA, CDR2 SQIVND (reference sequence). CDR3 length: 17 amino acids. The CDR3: CASSTIKTGLTSYEQYF. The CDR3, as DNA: TGTGCCAGTAGTACCATTAAGACAGGGCTAACATCCTACGAGCAGTACTTC.

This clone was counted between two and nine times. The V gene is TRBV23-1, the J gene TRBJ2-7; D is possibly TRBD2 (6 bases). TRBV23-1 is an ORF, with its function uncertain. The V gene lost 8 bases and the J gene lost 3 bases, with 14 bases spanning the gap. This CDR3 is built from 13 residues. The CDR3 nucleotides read TGCGCCAGCGGGTTTCAGGGAGGCTACGAGCAGTACTTC. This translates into CASGFQGGYEQYF.

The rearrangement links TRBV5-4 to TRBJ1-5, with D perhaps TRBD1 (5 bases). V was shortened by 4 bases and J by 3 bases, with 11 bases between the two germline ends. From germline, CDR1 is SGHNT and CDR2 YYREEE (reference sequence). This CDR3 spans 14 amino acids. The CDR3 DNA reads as TGTGCCAGCAGCCGTAGGGGTTTCAATCAGCCCCAGCATTTT. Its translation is CASSRRGFNQPQHF.

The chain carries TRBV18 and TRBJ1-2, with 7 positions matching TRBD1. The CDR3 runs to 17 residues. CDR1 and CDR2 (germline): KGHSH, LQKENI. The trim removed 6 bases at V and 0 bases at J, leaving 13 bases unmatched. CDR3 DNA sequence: TGTGCCAGCTCCGAAGATATCGGGACAGTAACTAACTATGGCTACACCTTC. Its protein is CASSEDIGTVTNYGYTF.

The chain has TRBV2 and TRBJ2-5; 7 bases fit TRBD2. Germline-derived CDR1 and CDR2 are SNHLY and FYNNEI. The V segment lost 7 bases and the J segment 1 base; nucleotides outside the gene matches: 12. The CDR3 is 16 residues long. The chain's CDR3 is CASTRESSGLQETQYF. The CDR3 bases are TGTGCCAGCACCCGGGAATCTAGCGGACTCCAAGAGACCCAGTACTTC.

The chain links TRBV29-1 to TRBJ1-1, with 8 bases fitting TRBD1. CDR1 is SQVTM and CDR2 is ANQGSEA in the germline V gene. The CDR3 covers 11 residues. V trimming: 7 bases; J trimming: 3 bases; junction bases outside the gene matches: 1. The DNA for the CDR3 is TGCAGCGGGGGACAGGACACTGAAGCTTTCTTT. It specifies CSGGQDTEAFF.

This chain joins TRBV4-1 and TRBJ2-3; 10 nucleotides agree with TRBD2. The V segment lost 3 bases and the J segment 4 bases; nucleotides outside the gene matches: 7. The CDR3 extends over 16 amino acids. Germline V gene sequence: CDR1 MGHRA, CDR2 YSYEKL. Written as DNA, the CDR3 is TGCGCCAGCAGCCAGTTTAGCGGGGGGTTTGCAGATACGCAGTATTTT. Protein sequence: CASSQFSGGFADTQYF.

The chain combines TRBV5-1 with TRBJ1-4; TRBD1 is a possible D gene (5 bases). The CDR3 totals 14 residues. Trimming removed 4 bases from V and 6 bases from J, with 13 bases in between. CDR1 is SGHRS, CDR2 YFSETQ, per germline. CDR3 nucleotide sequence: TGCGCCAGCAGCGTGGTCAGGGCGGATGAAAAACTGTTTTTT. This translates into CASSVVRADEKLFF.

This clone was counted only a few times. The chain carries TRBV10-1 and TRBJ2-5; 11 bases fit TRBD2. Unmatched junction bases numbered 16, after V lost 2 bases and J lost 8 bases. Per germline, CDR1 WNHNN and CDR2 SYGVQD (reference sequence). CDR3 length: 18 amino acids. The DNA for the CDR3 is TGCGCCAGCAGTGAGGGGGCTAGCGGGGGGCTCGGAGTAAACACCCAGTACTTC. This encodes CASSEGASGGLGVNTQYF.

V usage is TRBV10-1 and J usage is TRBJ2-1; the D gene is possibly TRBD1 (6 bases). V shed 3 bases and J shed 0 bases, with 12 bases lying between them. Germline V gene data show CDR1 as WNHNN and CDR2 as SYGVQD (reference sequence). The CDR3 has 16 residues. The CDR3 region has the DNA TGCGCCAGCAGTGATAAGGGGGTGAGCTCCTACAATGAGCAGTTCTTC. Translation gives CASSDKGVSSYNEQFF.

In DNA form, the CDR3 reads TGTGCCAGCAGCTCCACGGGTCAGGGGCAGTATAATTCACCCCTCCACTTT. Its translation: CASSSTGQGQYNSPLHF. This sequence joins TRBV5-6 and TRBJ1-6; weak D call: TRBD1 (6 bases). V dropped 3 bases and J dropped 4 bases, with 17 bases sitting between them. The CDR3 covers 17 residues. Germline V gene sequence: CDR1 SGHDT, CDR2 YYEEEE. Combining the CDR3 with reference TRBV5-6 and TRBJ1-6 gives the whole variable domain DAGVTQSPTHLIKTRGQQVTLRCSPKSGHDTVSWYQQALGQGPQFIFQYYEEEERQRGNFPDRFSGHQFPNYSSELNVNALLLGDSALYLCASSSTGQGQYNSPLHFGNGTRLTVT.

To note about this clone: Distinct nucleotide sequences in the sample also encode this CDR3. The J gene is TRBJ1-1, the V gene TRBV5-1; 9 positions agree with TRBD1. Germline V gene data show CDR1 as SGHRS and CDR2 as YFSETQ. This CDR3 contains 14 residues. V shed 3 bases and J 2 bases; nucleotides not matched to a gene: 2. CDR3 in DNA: TGCGCCAGCAGCTCGGGACAGGGAAACACTGAAGCTTTCTTT. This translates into CASSSGQGNTEAFF.